This entry features one T cell receptor (beta chain) sequence. Its antigen remains unidentified. These data originate in a study of beta chain features in type 1 diabetes. Across the study: Examination of sorted cells across all samples involved approximately 100,000,000 cells. Study-wide points: A moderate, significant TCRB CDR3 shortening appeared in type 1 diabetes across four CD4+ subsets. TCRB rearrangement may or may not be influenced by HLA type; here this remained unresolved.

It was via CD45RO/CCR7/CD25/CD127/CD95/CD27 that CD4+ naive, central memory, regulatory and stem cell-like memory cells were sorted. The sequenced template was cDNA made from the entire isolated RNA. Data came from immunoSEQ multiplex PCR; TCRdb stores just in-frame clones and leaves some out. Here the sample spans 310,000 or so clones, approximately 9.7% being singletons. The specimen was central memory CD4+ T cells from blood. This clonotype originated in a man younger than 45 with type 1 diabetes.

The CDR3 here is CASSSDISTDTQYF. CDR3 in DNA: TGCGCCAGCAGCTCGGACATAAGCACAGATACGCAGTATTTT. The chain joins TRBV5-1 to TRBJ2-3; perhaps TRBD1 as D (5 bases). CDR3 size: 14 residues. Germline V gene data show CDR1 as SGHRS and CDR2 as YFSETQ. V was shortened by 3 bases and J by 0 bases, with 8 bases between the two germline ends. Together with reference TRBV5-1 and TRBJ2-3, the CDR3 gives the full variable domain: KAGVTQTPRYLIKTRGQQVTLSCSPISGHRSVSWYQQTPGQGLQFLFEYFSETQRNKGNFPGRFSGRQFSNSRSEMNVSTLELGDSALYLCASSSDISTDTQYFGPGTRLTVL.